In this sample, the clone carrying this T cell receptor delta chain is medium-sized (0.01 to 0.1%). The same CDR3 can be traced to other DNA sequences in this sample. This entry is derived from a study of gamma-delta T cells after stem cell transplantation. Unmatched junction bases numbered 2, after V lost 2 bases and J lost 0 bases. The length of the CDR3 is 18 residues. Germline CDR1 is GEAIGNYY and CDR2 is EKD. TCRdb processed the RT-PCR reads again with the CATT caller. This sample has 2,500 to 3,000 delta-chain clones, with around 3.6% found just once. This chain uses TRDV2 with TRDJ3, with 11 bases that match TRDD3. This clonotype originated in a human donor. It is not recorded whose cells these are; they may come from a transplant donor. Material: gamma-delta T cells. CDR3 protein: CACDNTGGYSWDTRQMFF. As DNA, the CDR3 is TGTGCCTGTGACAATACTGGGGGATACTCCTGGGACACCCGACAGATGTTTTTC.